The clone carrying this T cell receptor (beta chain) was counted at least ten times. Libraries of TCR beta came from iRepertoire HTBI primers plus Arm-PCR of CDR3 regions. A single record per CDR3 protein comes from TCRdb applying MiXCR to the multiplex PCR reads. Of a few hundred thousand distinct CDR3 sequences in the sample, roughly 14% were seen once. As to time point: newly diagnosed GD, antithyroid drugs for less than 3 months. RNA extracted from PBMCs served as the sequencing template. This sample is drawn from a study of regulatory T cells in long-lasting Graves disease. V dropped 8 bases and J dropped 5; count of bases not matched to a gene: 6. The CDR3 runs 13 residues. The germline V gene has CDR1 SNHLY and CDR2 FYNNEI. The data were also submitted as part of a second study, on T cells in Graves' hyperthyroidism and ophthalmopathy.

This chain links TRBV2 with TRBJ2-5, with 9 bases identical to TRBD1. The sample consisted of peripheral blood mononuclear cells (PBMCs), taken at new diagnosis, from a patient treated with antithyroid drugs. The clonotype comes from a man aged 25-40 years with Graves disease. CDR3 in amino acids: CASGGQGPETQYF. CDR3 nucleotides: TGTGCCAGCGGGGGACAGGGTCCTGAGACCCAGTACTTC.